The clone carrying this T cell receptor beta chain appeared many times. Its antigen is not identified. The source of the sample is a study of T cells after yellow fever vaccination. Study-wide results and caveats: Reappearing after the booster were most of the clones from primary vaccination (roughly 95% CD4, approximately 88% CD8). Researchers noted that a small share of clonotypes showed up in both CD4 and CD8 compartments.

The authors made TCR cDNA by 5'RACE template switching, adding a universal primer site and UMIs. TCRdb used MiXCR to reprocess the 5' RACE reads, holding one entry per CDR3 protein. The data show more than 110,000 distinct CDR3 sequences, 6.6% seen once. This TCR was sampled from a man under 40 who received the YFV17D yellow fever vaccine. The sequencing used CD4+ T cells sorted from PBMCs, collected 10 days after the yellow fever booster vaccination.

This CDR3 reads CASSLVLDYNEQFF. The DNA for the CDR3 is TGCGCCAGCAGCTTGGTACTAGACTACAATGAGCAGTTCTTC. This chain joins TRBV5-1 and TRBJ2-1; perhaps TRBD2 as D (5 bases). The CDR3 is 14 residues long. Trimming pared 0 bases from V and 3 bases from J, leaving 7 bases between. Germline CDR1 and CDR2: SGHRS and YFSETQ.